A single TCR beta chain is shown here with its context. Its target is not known. This entry is derived from a study of T cell responses to AZD1222 COVID-19 vaccine. The study, taken as a whole, reports: Repertoires were obtained only post-peak T cell response. Increased Spike-specific TCR breadth and depth were observed after two AZD1222 doses. Only a handful of AZD1222 recipients, more than five in all, had baseline seropositivity. It should be noted that donors were predominantly white British and more often female, and clonal diversity was possibly underestimated.

The CDR3 covers 12 residues. The germline V gene has CDR1 SGDLS and CDR2 YYNGEE. J lost 8 bases, V lost 4 bases, and 5 bases had no gene match. Method: immunoSEQ multiplex PCR; TCRdb's copy keeps in-frame clones and lacks some. The sample lists approximately 150,000 clones, around nine tenths seen once, with approximately 1.6% in the top ten. The clonotype was recovered from an adult in good health. V usage is TRBV9 and J usage is TRBJ1-2, with 7 bases lining up with TRBD1. The sample consisted of peripheral blood, taken on day 0 of AZD1222 vaccination. CDR3 amino acids: CASSHDRDGYTF. The CDR3 DNA is TGTGCCAGCAGCCATGACAGGGACGGCTACACCTTC.